What follows are 29 T cell receptor beta chains derived from one specimen sequenced in a study of blood T cell repertoires in COVID-19. Using immunoSEQ multiplex PCR, the repertoire was profiled, and TCRdb retains in-frame clones only, with some absent. The table lists roughly 25,000 clones, about two thirds of them singletons. Sequencing was done on a sample of peripheral blood. Receptor source: a woman of 80 years or more with acute or convalescent COVID-19.

This clone was found many times. The J gene is TRBJ1-1, the V gene TRBV9; TRBD1 might be the D (5 bases). V gave up 4 bases and J gave up 3 bases, with 10 bases separating them. This CDR3 contains 13 residues. CDR1 and CDR2 from the germline V gene are SGDLS and YYNGEE. CDR3 coding DNA: TGTGCCAGCAGCCTGTTAGGGGACACTGAAGCTTTCTTT. It translates to CASSLLGDTEAFF.

This chain links TRBV3-1 (or the pseudogene TRBV3-2) with TRBJ2-2; D is possibly TRBD2 (5 bases). With 1 base removed from V and 5 bases from J, the gap between germline ends came to 11 bases. Germline V lookup: CDR1 LGHDT, CDR2 YNNKEL (reference sequence). The CDR3 consists of 15 residues. The CDR3 sequence: CASSQGPSITGELFF. DNA of the CDR3: TGTGCCAGCAGCCAAGGGCCTAGCATTACCGGGGAGCTGTTTTTT.

The chain joins TRBV19 to TRBJ1-5; 9 bases fit TRBD1. V lost 7 bases, J lost 9 bases, and 7 bases stayed unmatched. Germline lookup yields CDR1 LNHDA and CDR2 SQIVND (reference sequence). The CDR3 runs to 13 residues. CDR3 sequence reads: CASTGTGRGPQHF. CDR3 in DNA: TGTGCCAGTACCGGGACAGGGAGAGGGCCCCAGCATTTT.

The genes are TRBV19 and TRBJ1-2, with 12 bases aligning to TRBD1. J gave up 7 bases and V 9 bases, and 6 bases lay outside the gene matches. The CDR3 is 13 amino acids. The V gene's germline CDR1 is LNHDA and CDR2 SQIVND (reference sequence). The CDR3 sequence is CASQRDRGLGYTF. CDR3 bases: TGTGCCAGCCAACGGGACAGGGGGCTTGGCTACACCTTC.

This chain links TRBV28 with TRBJ2-2; TRBD2 aligns across 7 bases. The J segment lost 3 bases and the V segment lost 5 bases, leaving 6 bases of the junction unmatched. This CDR3 comprises 15 residues. Looked up from germline, CDR1 is MDHEN and CDR2 is SYDVKM. CDR3 loop: CASSGRGGHTGELFF. CDR3 bases: TGTGCCAGCAGTGGTCGCGGGGGTCACACCGGGGAGCTGTTTTTT.

The chain couples TRBV6-1 to TRBJ2-7; 10 bases agree with TRBD2. Germline CDR1 MNHNS, CDR2 SASEGT. Trimming at V came to 2 bases and at J to 2 bases, leaving 3 bases not matched to a gene. The CDR3 has 15 residues. Here the CDR3 reads CASSETSGNTYEQYF. CDR3 sequence (DNA): TGTGCCAGCAGTGAAACTAGCGGGAATACCTACGAGCAGTACTTC.

The rearrangement joins TRBV6-5 to TRBJ2-7; D may be TRBD2 (5 bases). Between the trimmed V and J ends, which lost 6 bases and 3 bases, there was a span of 12 bases. CDR1 and CDR2 (germline): MNHEY, SVGAGI. There are 13 residues in the CDR3. CDR3 sequence: CASRLGVGYEQYF. The DNA of the CDR3 is TGTGCCAGCAGACTCGGGGTGGGCTACGAGCAGTACTTC.

J is TRBJ1-2 and V is TRBV2, with D possibly being TRBD1 (5 bases). This CDR3 is 12 amino acids long. Trimming left V 7 bases short and J 4 bases short, with 10 bases between. Germline CDR1 is SNHLY and CDR2 is FYNNEI. As DNA, the CDR3 is TGTGCCAGCACGGGGGTCGGCTATGGCTACACCTTC. Its translation: CASTGVGYGYTF.

This CDR3 is CSARKQHGYTF. The DNA of the CDR3 is TGCAGTGCTAGGAAACAGCATGGCTACACCTTC. The rearrangement links TRBV20-1 to TRBJ1-2; D gene uncertain. Deletions cut 3 bases from V and 6 bases from J, with 8 bases between. The CDR3 consists of 11 residues. CDR1 is DFQATT and CDR2 is SNEGSKA in the germline V gene (reference sequence).

The genes are TRBV5-1 and TRBJ2-1, with D tentatively TRBD2 (6 bases). Germline-derived CDR1 and CDR2 are SGHRS and YFSETQ. The CDR3 is 14 amino acids. Deletions cut 4 bases from V and 6 bases from J, with 14 bases between. The DNA for the CDR3 is TGCGCCAGCAGCCTACGGGACTTACGCAATGAGCAGTTCTTC. Translating gives CASSLRDLRNEQFF.

The genes are TRBV19 and TRBJ1-1; D is uncertain. Trimming pared 6 bases from V and 5 bases from J, leaving 19 bases between. CDR1 is LNHDA and CDR2 is SQIVND in the germline V gene (reference sequence). The CDR3 extends over 15 amino acids. CDR3 in DNA: TGTGCCAGTAGACCAAACGGGAACTGGGCGACTGAAGCTTTCTTT. Amino acids: CASRPNGNWATEAFF.

This chain connects TRBV10-3 to TRBJ2-5, with 7 nucleotides matching TRBD1. The CDR3 loop spans 15 amino acids. Trimming took 5 bases from V and 3 from J; bases not matched to a gene: 9. Germline CDR1 ENHRY, CDR2 SYGVKD. CDR3 in amino acids: CAISPRTGQEETQYF. The CDR3 DNA reads TGTGCCATCAGTCCTCGGACAGGTCAAGAAGAGACCCAGTACTTC.

This chain joins TRBV19 and TRBJ2-5, with D unclear. Trimming removed 9 bases at V and 7 bases at J, with 18 bases between. The germline CDR1 and CDR2 sequences are LNHDA and SQIVND (reference sequence). CDR3 length: 13 residues. Here the CDR3 reads CASADFIKGTQYF. The CDR3 nucleotides are TGTGCCAGCGCCGACTTCATTAAAGGGACCCAGTACTTC.

The sample holds a few counts of this clone. The genes are TRBV18 and TRBJ2-7, with D possibly being TRBD2 (5 bases). Germline V gene data show CDR1 as KGHSH and CDR2 as LQKENI. Deletions cut 4 bases from V and 0 bases from J, with 28 bases between. This CDR3 contains 20 residues. The DNA of the CDR3 is TGTGCCAGCTCACGGCTGGCGGGCGAACAACCCGGCCAGAGCTCCTACGAGCAGTACTTC. Encoded protein: CASSRLAGEQPGQSSYEQYF.

This rearrangement joins TRBV28 to TRBJ1-2; D gene ambiguous. This CDR3 has 12 amino acids. V was clipped by 5 bases and J by 7 bases, with 11 bases between them. Germline V CDR1 and CDR2: MDHEN, SYDVKM. CDR3 region: CASSRREIGYTF. The CDR3 nucleotides are TGTGCCAGCAGTAGAAGGGAGATTGGCTACACCTTC.

The gene calls are TRBV30 and TRBJ2-7, with 11 bases aligning to TRBD1. Germline V gene lookup returns CDR1 GTSNPN and CDR2 SVGIG (reference sequence). V shed 2 bases, J shed 5 bases, and the junction held 5 bases outside the gene matches. The CDR3 spans 14 residues. The CDR3 is CAWSIAGQGDEQYF. The CDR3 bases are TGTGCCTGGAGTATAGCGGGACAGGGGGACGAGCAGTACTTC.

The table lists this clone with a count of one. V and J are TRBV4-1 and TRBJ1-5, with D perhaps TRBD1 (6 bases). V lost 9 bases and J 5 bases, leaving 23 bases between the germline ends. In germline, CDR1 is MGHRA, CDR2 YSYEKL. The CDR3 is 16 residues long. As DNA, the CDR3 is TGCGCCAGTAGAAAGATAGTAGACAGGACCCATCAGCCCCAGCATTTT. Residues: CASRKIVDRTHQPQHF.

The chain recombines TRBV6-1 with TRBJ1-1; TRBD1 aligns across 8 bases. CDR3 length: 16 amino acids. Germline V CDR1 and CDR2: MNHNS, SASEGT. J lost 3 bases, V lost 3 bases, and 9 bases had no gene match. The CDR3 region has the DNA TGTGCCAGCAGTGAGTTCGCGGGACAGGTGGACACTGAAGCTTTCTTT. This translates into CASSEFAGQVDTEAFF.

The chain carries TRBV7-9 and TRBJ1-2; TRBD1 matches 9 bases. Germline CDR1 reads SEHNR; CDR2 reads FQNEAQ (reference sequence). The length of the CDR3 is 16 residues. Trimming removed 4 bases from V and 5 bases from J; junction bases left unmatched: 11. The CDR3 region is CASSSTSDRGGYGYTF. CDR3 DNA sequence: TGTGCCAGCAGCTCAACCTCGGACAGGGGAGGGTATGGCTACACCTTC.

The chain employs TRBV6-5 and TRBJ1-5, with a possible D match to TRBD1 (5 bases). CDR1 is MNHEY, CDR2 SVGAGI, per germline. The CDR3 totals 13 residues. With 11 bases removed from V and 4 bases from J, the gap between germline ends came to 15 bases. Written as DNA, the CDR3 is TGTGCCGTCGCGGTAGGGGATAATCAGCCCCAGCATTTT. It encodes CAVAVGDNQPQHF.

This clone has a count of ten or more. The rearrangement links TRBV6-4 to TRBJ1-5, with D hard to call. The V and J ends lost 2 bases and 0 bases respectively, with 5 bases between them. The CDR3 runs to 14 residues. CDR1 is MRHNA, CDR2 SNTAGT, per germline. The CDR3 sequence: CASSDQYSNQPQHF. As DNA, the CDR3 is TGTGCCAGCAGTGACCAGTATAGCAATCAGCCCCAGCATTTT.

V usage is TRBV6-2 or TRBV6-3 and J usage is TRBJ2-2; 8 bases match TRBD2. This CDR3 has 21 amino acids. The V and J ends lost 5 bases and 1 base, in that order; junction bases with no gene match: 21. Looked up from germline, CDR1 is MNHEY and CDR2 is SVGEGT. CDR3 loop: CASSPRTSTQSRIKNTGELFF. CDR3 bases: TGTGCCAGCAGTCCACGGACTAGCACGCAGAGTCGAATTAAGAACACCGGGGAGCTGTTTTTT.

This clone was observed a handful of times. This chain uses TRBV11-2 with TRBJ1-2, with D uncertain. V was trimmed by 4 bases and J by 4 bases, leaving 10 bases between them. CDR1 is SGHAT and CDR2 is FQNNGV in the germline V gene. This CDR3 contains 13 residues. The CDR3 spells CASSSGGFYGYTF. The CDR3 nucleotides read TGTGCCAGCAGCTCCGGCGGATTCTATGGCTACACCTTC.

J is TRBJ2-2 and V is TRBV19; TRBD1 might be the D (6 bases). The CDR3 consists of 16 residues. Trimming shortened V by 8 bases and J by 5 bases, and 21 bases separated the two germline ends. Germline V lookup: CDR1 LNHDA, CDR2 SQIVND (reference sequence). The CDR3 nucleotides are TGTGCCAGTTCTTTGGGGGCCGGGGTTGGGACCGGGGAGCTGTTTTTT. It is translated as CASSLGAGVGTGELFF.

The sample holds one count of this clone. The chain carries TRBV24-1 and TRBJ2-1; 10 bases match TRBD2. The V gene's germline CDR1 is KGHDR and CDR2 SFDVKD. V lost 0 bases, J lost 3 bases, and 1 base stayed unmatched. The CDR3 sequence is 16 residues long. For the CDR3, the DNA is TGTGCCACCAGTGATTTGGGACTAGCGGTCTACAATGAGCAGTTCTTC. The encoded protein is CATSDLGLAVYNEQFF.

V and J are TRBV19 and TRBJ1-4; D is unclear. This CDR3 has 19 amino acids. CDR1 and CDR2 (germline): LNHDA, SQIVND (reference sequence). Trimming cost V 0 bases and J 0 bases, with 17 bases left between them. This CDR3 is CASSIDQLSTSATNEKLFF. The CDR3 nucleotides are TGTGCCAGTAGTATAGATCAATTGTCGACCAGCGCAACTAATGAAAAACTGTTTTTT.

This clone appeared many times. The chain links TRBV15 to TRBJ2-1; 9 nucleotides agree with TRBD2. CDR3 length: 17 amino acids. V lost 5 bases to trimming and J lost 1 base; unmatched junction nucleotides: 9. The germline V gene encodes CDR1 LNHNV and CDR2 YYDKDF (reference sequence). The CDR3 sequence is CATSQYGSGGSYNEQFF. CDR3 sequence (DNA): TGTGCCACCAGCCAGTATGGTAGCGGGGGTTCCTACAATGAGCAGTTCTTC.

The V and J genes are TRBV7-2 and TRBJ2-1; D call uncertain. From germline, CDR1 is SGHTA and CDR2 FQGNSA. The CDR3 spans 14 residues. The germline V and J ends were trimmed by 1 base and 10 bases, with 14 bases remaining between them. The CDR3 region has the DNA TGTGCCAGCAGCTTAGAAATACGTAGTGCGGAGCAGTTCTTC. This sequence encodes CASSLEIRSAEQFF.

Concerning this clone itself: Different DNA sequences within this sample yield the same CDR3. The J gene is TRBJ1-4, the V gene TRBV7-9, with D unclear. This CDR3 is built from 14 residues. CDR1 and CDR2 (germline): SEHNR, FQNEAQ (reference sequence). Trimming removed 5 bases from V and 0 bases from J, with 7 bases in between. The CDR3, as DNA: TGTGCCAGCAGCCCCCAGTCAACTAATGAAAAACTGTTTTTT. Its protein is CASSPQSTNEKLFF.